This is a list of T cell receptor beta chains from one sample in a study of T-cell memory formation after mild COVID-19. TCRdb re-analysed the 5' RACE reads in MiXCR, keeping a single row per CDR3 protein. The table records approximately 410,000 distinct CDR3 sequences, less than 25% of them present only once. Sequenced sample: PBMCs or a T cell subset sorted from them (not recorded which). Source of these receptors: an adult woman who had mild COVID-19 (a few samples of this study predate the infection). Cell type and time point are not known. Each CDR3 is given with its conserved first and last residue. The D gene is left open where the match is weak. Clone size is shown for a subset of rows, as once, few, many or a class of expanded clone.

j_gene	v_gene	abundance	d_gene	CDR3nt	CDR3aa
TRBJ2-5	TRBV5-1	many	-	TGCGCCAGCAGCTTGGAATGGGGAGAGACCCAGTACTTC	CASSLEWGETQYF
TRBJ2-2	TRBV5-1	few	-	TGCGCCAGCAGCCTAAGGTGGGGTTTGAACACCGGGGAGCTGTTTTTT	CASSLRWGLNTGELFF
TRBJ2-3	TRBV18	-	-	TGTGCCAGCTCAAGTCCTCTAACGAGCACAGATACGCAGTATTTT	CASSSPLTSTDTQYF
TRBJ2-3	TRBV18	once	TRBD2	TGTGCCAGCTCAACAGCGGGGGCAGATACGCAGTATTTT	CASSTAGADTQYF
TRBJ1-4	TRBV28	-	-	TGTGCCAGCAGTCGAGGGGGGAGTACTAATGAAAAACTGTTTTTT	CASSRGGSTNEKLFF
TRBJ1-2	TRBV6-5	-	TRBD1	TGTGCCAGCAGTTACTTACAGGGGGAGTCCTGGTACACCTTC	CASSYLQGESWYTF
TRBJ2-2	TRBV7-6	few	TRBD2	TGTGCCAGCAGCTTAGTATCTAGCGGGAGGCTGGACACCGGGGAGCTGTTTTTT	CASSLVSSGRLDTGELFF
TRBJ2-1	TRBV5-4	few	-	TGTGCCAGCAGCTTGGGGGGGCACAGCTCCTACAATGAGCAGTTCTTC	CASSLGGHSSYNEQFF
TRBJ2-2	TRBV5-1	few	-	TGCGCCAGCAGACGGCTGTGGGGGATAGTGAACACCGGGGAGCTGTTTTTT	CASRRLWGIVNTGELFF
TRBJ2-1	TRBV18	-	TRBD2	TGTGCCAGCTCACCCACTATAGCGGGGCCGCGTTACAATGAGCAGTTCTTC	CASSPTIAGPRYNEQFF
TRBJ1-2	TRBV3-1	-	-	TGTGCCAGCAGCCTCCCCGGGGCCTATGGCTACACCTTC	CASSLPGAYGYTF
TRBJ2-2	TRBV7-2	-	TRBD2	TGTGCCAGCAGCTTAGTGGCTGGGACTACAAACACCGGGGAGCTGTTTTTT	CASSLVAGTTNTGELFF
TRBJ2-5	TRBV2	-	-	TGTGCCAGCAGTGAAGACATAGTCTCGACCCAGTACTTC	CASSEDIVSTQYF
TRBJ1-2	TRBV29-1	few	TRBD1	TGCAGCGTGGACAGGGTCCCAGCTAACTATGGCTACACCTTC	CSVDRVPANYGYTF
TRBJ1-2	TRBV4-2	few	TRBD1	TGTGCCAGCAGCCAAGGGAGCCGAACAGGGGCGAGCTATGGCTACACCTTC	CASSQGSRTGASYGYTF
TRBJ1-2	TRBV7-2	-	-	TGTGCCAGCAGCTTAGGAGGGCACTATGGCTACACCTTC	CASSLGGHYGYTF
TRBJ2-1	TRBV14	-	-	TGTGCCAGCAGCCAAGAATGGGGGGCAGGGAATGAGCAGTTCTTC	CASSQEWGAGNEQFF
TRBJ1-2	TRBV29-1	few	-	TGCAGCGTTGTACCAGGGCTCTATGGCTACACCTTC	CSVVPGLYGYTF
TRBJ1-1	TRBV13	-	-	TGTGCCAGCAGCACCGGACCGACCACCGCGGCTTTCTTT	CASSTGPTTAAFF
TRBJ1-6	TRBV7-2	few	-	TGTGCCAGCAGCTTAGCCGTAGCCCGGGATTCGTTGTCACCCCTCCACTTT	CASSLAVARDSLSPLHF
TRBJ2-7	TRBV12-3/TRBV12-4	few	-	TGTGCCAGCAGTCCCTCTCTACCCGAGCAGTACTTC	CASSPSLPEQYF
TRBJ2-2	TRBV7-7	-	-	TGTGCCAGCAGCTTACGCCCAGATCTCACCGGGGAGCTGTTTTTT	CASSLRPDLTGELFF
TRBJ1-2	TRBV7-6	-	-	TGTGCCAGCAGCTCGACAGGACACTATGGCTACACCTTC	CASSSTGHYGYTF
TRBJ2-3	TRBV2	few	-	TGTGCCAGCAGCCGAAGAGTTTTTTTCGCGCAGTATTTT	CASSRRVFFAQYF
TRBJ2-2	TRBV25-1	-	TRBD1	TGTGCCAGCAGTAAGGGGGCGCGAAGCACCGGGGAGCTGTTTTTT	CASSKGARSTGELFF
TRBJ2-1	TRBV20-1	-	TRBD2	TGCAGTGCTCCCCCGGGACTAGCGGGGTACAATGAGCAGTTCTTC	CSAPPGLAGYNEQFF
TRBJ2-7	TRBV18	few	-	TGTGCCAGCTCACCACATCCAGCGGACGGCGAGCAGTACTTC	CASSPHPADGEQYF